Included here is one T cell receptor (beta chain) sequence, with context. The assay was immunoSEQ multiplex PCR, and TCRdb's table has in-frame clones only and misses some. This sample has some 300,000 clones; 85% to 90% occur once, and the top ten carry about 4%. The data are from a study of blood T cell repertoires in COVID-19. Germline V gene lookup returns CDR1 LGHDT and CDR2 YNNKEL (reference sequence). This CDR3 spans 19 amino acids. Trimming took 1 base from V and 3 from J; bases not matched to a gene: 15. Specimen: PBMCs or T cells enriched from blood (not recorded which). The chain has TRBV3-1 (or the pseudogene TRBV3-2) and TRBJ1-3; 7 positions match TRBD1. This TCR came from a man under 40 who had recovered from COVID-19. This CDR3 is CASSQAISLGQPNGNTIYF. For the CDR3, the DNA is TGTGCCAGCAGCCAAGCTATTTCTCTGGGACAGCCGAATGGAAACACCATATATTTT.